This TCR beta chain was recorded in a study of blood T cell repertoires in COVID-19. Generated by immunoSEQ multiplex PCR, the TCRdb table keeps only in-frame clones and is missing some. The sample has 150,000 to 200,000 clones; around three quarters are singletons. Material: peripheral blood. This TCR was recovered from a man aged 60 to 69 with active or convalescent COVID-19.

CDR3 protein: CASSQARREEQFF. The CDR3 nucleotides read TGTGCCAGCAGCCAGGCCCGAAGGGAGGAGCAGTTCTTC. The genes are TRBV3-1 (or the pseudogene TRBV3-2) and TRBJ2-1, with D possibly being TRBD2 (5 bases). This CDR3 has 13 residues. Deletions cut 3 bases from V and 10 bases from J, with 13 bases between. Germline V gene lookup returns CDR1 LGHDT and CDR2 YNNKEL (reference sequence).